The T cell receptor (beta chain) under discussion was sequenced for a study of T cell responses to AZD1222 COVID-19 vaccine. Study overall: Researchers grouped second doses given at about 4 or about 12 weeks into one pool. General study findings and limits: There were mostly white British donors and more females than males, and clonal diversity was possibly underestimated.

Comments on this clone: What it binds is not known.

Assay used: immunoSEQ multiplex PCR; TCRdb lists only in-frame clones, some missing. The sample carries about 85,000 clones, about 86% recorded once. The CDR3 extends over 16 amino acids. The germline V and J ends were trimmed by 2 bases and 9 bases, with 20 bases remaining between them. CDR1 SGHTA and CDR2 FQGNSA come from the germline V gene. The sequence was obtained from an adult in good health. The chain has TRBV7-2 and TRBJ2-1, with D possibly matching TRBD2 (5 bases). The material was peripheral blood, obtained on day 0 of AZD1222 vaccination. CDR3 sequence reads: CASSLSYGVGNGEQFF. CDR3 DNA: TGTGCCAGCAGCTTATCTTACGGGGTGGGGAATGGTGAGCAGTTCTTC.